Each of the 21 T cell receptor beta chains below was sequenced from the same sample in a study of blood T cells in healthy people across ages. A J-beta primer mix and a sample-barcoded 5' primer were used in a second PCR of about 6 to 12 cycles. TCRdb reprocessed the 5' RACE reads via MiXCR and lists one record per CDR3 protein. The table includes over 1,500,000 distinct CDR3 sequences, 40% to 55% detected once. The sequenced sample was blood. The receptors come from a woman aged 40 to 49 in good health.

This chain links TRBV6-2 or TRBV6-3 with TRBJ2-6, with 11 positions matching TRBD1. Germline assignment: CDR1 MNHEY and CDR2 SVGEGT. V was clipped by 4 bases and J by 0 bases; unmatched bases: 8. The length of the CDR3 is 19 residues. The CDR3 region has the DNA TGTGCCAGCAGTTTGCGAGGGACAGGGGGGTACTCTGGGGCCAACGTCCTGACTTTC. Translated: CASSLRGTGGYSGANVLTF.

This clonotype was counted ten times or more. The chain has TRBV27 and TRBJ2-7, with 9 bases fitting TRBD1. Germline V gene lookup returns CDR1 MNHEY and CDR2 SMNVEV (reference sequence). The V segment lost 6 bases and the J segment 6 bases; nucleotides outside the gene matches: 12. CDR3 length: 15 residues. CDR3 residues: CASRSHGTGSREQYF. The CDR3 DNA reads TGTGCCAGCAGGTCGCACGGGACAGGGTCCCGCGAGCAGTACTTC.

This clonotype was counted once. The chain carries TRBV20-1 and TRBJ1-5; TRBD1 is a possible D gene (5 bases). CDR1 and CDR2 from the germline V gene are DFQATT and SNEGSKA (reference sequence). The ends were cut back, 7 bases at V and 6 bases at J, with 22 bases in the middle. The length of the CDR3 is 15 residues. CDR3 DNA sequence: TGCAGTGTTATGGAAGGGGCAGGGCGGCGTCAGCCCCAGCATTTT. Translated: CSVMEGAGRRQPQHF.

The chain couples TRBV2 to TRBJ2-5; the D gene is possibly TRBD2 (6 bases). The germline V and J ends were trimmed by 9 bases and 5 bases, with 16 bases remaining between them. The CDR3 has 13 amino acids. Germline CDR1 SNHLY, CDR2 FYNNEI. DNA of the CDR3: TGTGCCAGGGGGACTGCCGAAACGGAGACCCAGTACTTC. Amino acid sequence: CARGTAETETQYF.

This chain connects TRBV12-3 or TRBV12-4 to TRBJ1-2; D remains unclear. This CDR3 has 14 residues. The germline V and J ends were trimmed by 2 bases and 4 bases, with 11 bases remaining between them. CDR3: CASSLSGPSYGYTF. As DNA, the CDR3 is TGTGCCAGCAGTTTATCTGGGCCCAGCTATGGCTACACCTTC.

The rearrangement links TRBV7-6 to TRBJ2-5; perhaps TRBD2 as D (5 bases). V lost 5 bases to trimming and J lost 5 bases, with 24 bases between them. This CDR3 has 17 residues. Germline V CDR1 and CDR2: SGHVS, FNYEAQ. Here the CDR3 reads CASSPQRFARGQETQYF. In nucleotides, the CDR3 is TGTGCCAGCAGCCCCCAGAGGTTCGCTCGAGGGCAGGAGACCCAGTACTTC. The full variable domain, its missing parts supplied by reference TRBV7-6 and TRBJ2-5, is GAGVSQSPRYKVTKRGQDVALRCDPISGHVSLYWYRQALGQGPEFLTYFNYEAQQDKSGLPNDRFSAERPEGSISTLTIQRTEQRDSAMYRCASSPQRFARGQETQYFGPGTRLLVL.

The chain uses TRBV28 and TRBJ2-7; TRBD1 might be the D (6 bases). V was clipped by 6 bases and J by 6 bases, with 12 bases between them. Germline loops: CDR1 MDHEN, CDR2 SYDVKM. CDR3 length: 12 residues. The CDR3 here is CASSSGTIEQYF. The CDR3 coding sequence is TGTGCCAGCAGCTCAGGGACAATCGAGCAGTACTTC.

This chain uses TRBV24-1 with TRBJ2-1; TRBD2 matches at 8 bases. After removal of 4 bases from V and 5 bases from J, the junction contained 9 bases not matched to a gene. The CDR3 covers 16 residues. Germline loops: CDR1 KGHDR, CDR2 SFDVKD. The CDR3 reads CATSDPGTSKDNEQFF. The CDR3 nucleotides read TGTGCCACCAGTGACCCTGGGACTAGTAAGGACAATGAGCAGTTCTTC.

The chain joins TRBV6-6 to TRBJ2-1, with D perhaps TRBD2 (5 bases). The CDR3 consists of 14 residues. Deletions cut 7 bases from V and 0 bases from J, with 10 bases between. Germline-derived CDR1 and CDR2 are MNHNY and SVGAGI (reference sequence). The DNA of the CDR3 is TGTGCCAGCAACGGGGAAAGCTCCTACAATGAGCAGTTCTTC. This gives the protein CASNGESSYNEQFF.

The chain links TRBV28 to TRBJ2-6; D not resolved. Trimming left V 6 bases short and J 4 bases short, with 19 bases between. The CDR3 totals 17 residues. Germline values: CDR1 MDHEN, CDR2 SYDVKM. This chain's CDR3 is CASRAWGPESGANVLTF. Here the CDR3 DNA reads TGTGCCAGCAGGGCCTGGGGTCCGGAGAGCGGGGCCAACGTCCTGACTTTC.

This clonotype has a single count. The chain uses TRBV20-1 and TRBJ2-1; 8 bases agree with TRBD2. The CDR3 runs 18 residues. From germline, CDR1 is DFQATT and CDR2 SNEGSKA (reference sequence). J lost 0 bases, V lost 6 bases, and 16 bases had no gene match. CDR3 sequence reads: CSAPGLEALRRSYNEQFF. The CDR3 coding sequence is TGCAGTGCACCGGGACTAGAGGCACTACGCCGCTCCTACAATGAGCAGTTCTTC.

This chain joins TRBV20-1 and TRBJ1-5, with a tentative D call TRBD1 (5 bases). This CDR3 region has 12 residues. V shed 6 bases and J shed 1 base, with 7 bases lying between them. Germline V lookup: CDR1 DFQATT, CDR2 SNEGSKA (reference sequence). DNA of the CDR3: TGCAGTGCGGGGGTGAGCAATCAGCCCCAGCATTTT. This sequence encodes CSAGVSNQPQHF.

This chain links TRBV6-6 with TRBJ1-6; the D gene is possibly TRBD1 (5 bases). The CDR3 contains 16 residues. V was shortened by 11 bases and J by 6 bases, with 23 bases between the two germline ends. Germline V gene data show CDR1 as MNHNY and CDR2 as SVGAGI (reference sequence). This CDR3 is CASDMQRGAANSPLHF. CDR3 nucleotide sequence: TGTGCCTCCGACATGCAACGTGGGGCAGCTAATTCACCCCTCCACTTT.

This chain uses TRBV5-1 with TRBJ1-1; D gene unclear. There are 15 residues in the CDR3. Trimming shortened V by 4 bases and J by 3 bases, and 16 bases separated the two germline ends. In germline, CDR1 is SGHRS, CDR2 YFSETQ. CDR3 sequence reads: CASSMGPFGDTEAFF. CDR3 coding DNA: TGCGCCAGCAGCATGGGTCCTTTTGGGGACACTGAAGCTTTCTTT.

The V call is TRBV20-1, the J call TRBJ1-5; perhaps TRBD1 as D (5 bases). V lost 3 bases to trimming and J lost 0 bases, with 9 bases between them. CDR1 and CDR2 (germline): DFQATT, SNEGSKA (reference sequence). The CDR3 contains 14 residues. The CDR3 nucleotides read TGCAGTGCTAGGGGGGGTAGTAGCAATCAGCCCCAGCATTTT. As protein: CSARGGSSNQPQHF.

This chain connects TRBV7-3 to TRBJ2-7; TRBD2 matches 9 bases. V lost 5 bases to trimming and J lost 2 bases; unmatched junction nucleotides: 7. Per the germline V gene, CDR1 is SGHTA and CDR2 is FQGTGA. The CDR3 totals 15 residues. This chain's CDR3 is CASSPNRLAAYEQYF. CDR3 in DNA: TGTGCCAGCAGCCCGAATCGACTAGCGGCCTACGAGCAGTACTTC.

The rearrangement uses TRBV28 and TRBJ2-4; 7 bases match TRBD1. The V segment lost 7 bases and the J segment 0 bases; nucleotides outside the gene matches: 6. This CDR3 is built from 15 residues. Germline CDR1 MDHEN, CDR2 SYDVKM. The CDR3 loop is CASKGAELAKNIQYF. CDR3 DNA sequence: TGTGCCAGCAAGGGGGCGGAACTAGCCAAAAACATTCAGTACTTC.

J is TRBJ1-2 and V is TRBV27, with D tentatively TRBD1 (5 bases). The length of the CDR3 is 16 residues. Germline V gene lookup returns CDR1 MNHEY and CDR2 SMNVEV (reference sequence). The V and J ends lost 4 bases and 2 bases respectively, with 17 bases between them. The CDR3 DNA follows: TGTGCCAGCAGTTCGTACGGACACAGCCGAAACTATGGCTACACCTTC. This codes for CASSSYGHSRNYGYTF.

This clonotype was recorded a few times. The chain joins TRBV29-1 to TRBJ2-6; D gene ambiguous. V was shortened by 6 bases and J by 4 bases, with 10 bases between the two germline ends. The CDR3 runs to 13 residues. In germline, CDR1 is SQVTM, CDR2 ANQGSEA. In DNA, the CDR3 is TGCAGCGTCACTACTTCCGGGGCCAACGTCCTGACTTTC. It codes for CSVTTSGANVLTF.

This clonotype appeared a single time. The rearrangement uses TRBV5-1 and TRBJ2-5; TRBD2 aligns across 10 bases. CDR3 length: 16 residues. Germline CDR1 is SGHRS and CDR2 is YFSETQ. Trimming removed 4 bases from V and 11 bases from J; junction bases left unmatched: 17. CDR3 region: CASSRVLAGGNNEQYF. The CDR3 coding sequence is TGCGCCAGCAGCCGTGTTTTAGCGGGGGGCAACAATGAGCAGTACTTC. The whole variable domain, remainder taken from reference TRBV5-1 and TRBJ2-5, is KAGVTQTPRYLIKTRGQQVTLSCSPISGHRSVSWYQQTPGQGLQFLFEYFSETQRNKGNFPGRFSGRQFSNSRSEMNVSTLELGDSALYLCASSRVLAGGNNEQYFGPGTRLLVL.

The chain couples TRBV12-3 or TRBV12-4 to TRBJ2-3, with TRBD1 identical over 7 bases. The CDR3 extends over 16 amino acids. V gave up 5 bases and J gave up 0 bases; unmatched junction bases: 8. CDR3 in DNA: TGTGCCAGCAGTCCCGGGACAGTATGGAGCACAGATACGCAGTATTTT. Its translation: CASSPGTVWSTDTQYF.